These 8 T cell receptor beta chains were sequenced from one sample in a study of blood T cell repertoires in COVID-19. Produced via immunoSEQ multiplex PCR; TCRdb's table is partial and in-frame only. The profile shows about 190,000 clones, nearly 90% of them singletons. The sample was peripheral blood. The receptors stem from a man over 45 with acute or convalescent COVID-19.

This chain uses TRBV6-1 with TRBJ1-6; D is unresolved. Germline V lookup: CDR1 MNHNS, CDR2 SASEGT. CDR3 size: 15 residues. V lost 2 bases to trimming and J lost 7 bases, with 12 bases between them. The CDR3 nucleotides are TGTGCCAGCAGTGAAAGGAGGGCATCAAATTCACCCCTCCACTTT. Translating it yields CASSERRASNSPLHF.

This chain links TRBV5-1 with TRBJ2-3; possible D gene TRBD2, 6 bases. The V and J ends lost 3 bases and 0 bases respectively, with 14 bases between them. Germline V lookup: CDR1 SGHRS, CDR2 YFSETQ. This CDR3 contains 16 residues. The CDR3 DNA reads TGCGCCAGCAGCTACGAGCGGGTTACTAGCACAGATACGCAGTATTTT. This sequence encodes CASSYERVTSTDTQYF.

V and J are TRBV19 and TRBJ1-5, with D possibly being TRBD1 (5 bases). This CDR3 is built from 14 residues. Trimming cost V 3 bases and J 1 base, with 7 bases left between them. CDR1 and CDR2 (germline): LNHDA, SQIVND (reference sequence). The CDR3 DNA sequence: TGTGCCAGTAGTATTACAGGCAGCAATCAGCCCCAGCATTTT. Its translation is CASSITGSNQPQHF.

The rearrangement joins TRBV28 to TRBJ2-1; 10 nucleotides line up with TRBD2. After removal of 8 bases from V and 3 bases from J, the junction contained 13 bases not matched to a gene. This CDR3 is 17 amino acids long. Germline values: CDR1 MDHEN, CDR2 SYDVKM. In nucleotides, the CDR3 is TGTGCCAGCGTCGGGGCTAGCGGGAGAGGACTCTACAATGAGCAGTTCTTC. It specifies CASVGASGRGLYNEQFF.

V usage is TRBV2 and J usage is TRBJ1-2; 7 bases agree with TRBD1. The CDR3 runs to 14 residues. The ends lost 3 bases at V and 5 bases at J; junction bases unmatched: 6. Germline CDR1 reads SNHLY; CDR2 reads FYNNEI. The CDR3 sequence is CASSDSGTEYGYTF. DNA for the CDR3: TGTGCCAGCAGTGATTCCGGGACAGAATATGGCTACACCTTC.

This chain joins TRBV5-5 and TRBJ2-3; weak D call: TRBD1 (5 bases). The V gene's germline CDR1 is SGHKS and CDR2 YYEKEE (reference sequence). The CDR3 runs to 16 residues. V was clipped by 0 bases and J by 4 bases, with 15 bases between them. The CDR3 DNA reads as TGTGCCAGCAGCTTGGTAGCAGGGTTAGGGGCAGATACGCAGTATTTT. Its translation is CASSLVAGLGADTQYF.

The chain is built from TRBV3-1 (or the pseudogene TRBV3-2) and TRBJ2-1, with 8 bases fitting TRBD2. This CDR3 has 14 amino acids. V shed 3 bases, J shed 4 bases, and the junction held 2 bases outside the gene matches. Germline CDR1 is LGHDT and CDR2 is YNNKEL (reference sequence). CDR3 nucleotides: TGTGCCAGCAGCCATAGCGGGATTTACAATGAGCAGTTCTTC. Amino acid sequence: CASSHSGIYNEQFF.

V usage is TRBV6-5 and J usage is TRBJ1-1, with TRBD1 matching over 8 bases. V shed 6 bases and J 1 base; nucleotides not matched to a gene: 7. This CDR3 has 15 amino acids. Per the germline V gene, CDR1 is MNHEY and CDR2 is SVGAGI. For the CDR3, the DNA is TGTGCCAGCAGGCGGGGGCAGGGGGCGAACACTGAAGCTTTCTTT. This translates into CASRRGQGANTEAFF.